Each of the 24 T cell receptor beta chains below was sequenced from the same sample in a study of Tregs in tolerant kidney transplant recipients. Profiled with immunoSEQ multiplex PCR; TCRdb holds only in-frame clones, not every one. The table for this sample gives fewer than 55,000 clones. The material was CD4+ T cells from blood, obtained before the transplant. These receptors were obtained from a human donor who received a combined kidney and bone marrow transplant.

CDR3: CASRGGGLTYGYTF. The sequenced part of the CDR3 DNA is TGTGCCAGCCGGGGAGGGGGTTTAACCTATGGC. This sequence joins TRBV5-6 and TRBJ1-2; the D gene is possibly TRBD1 (6 bases). The read gets to within 3 residues of the CDR3 end, and the germline J gene fills in the rest. Trimming left V 7 bases short and J 4 bases short, with 17 bases between. Germline V gene data show CDR1 as SGHDT and CDR2 as YYEEEE. This CDR3 is 14 amino acids long.

CDR3 bases read: TGTGCCAGCAGCCCGTGGACAGGGTGGAACACTGAA. Its protein product is CASSPWTGWNTE. The full CDR3 protein is CASSPWTGWNTEAFF. The chain couples TRBV7-9 to TRBJ1-1, with 8 bases that match TRBD1. The CDR3 end lies 3 residues beyond the end of the read and is filled in from the germline J gene. V was clipped by 5 bases and J by 1 base; unmatched bases: 6. Germline V CDR1 and CDR2: SEHNR, FQNEAQ (reference sequence). CDR3 size: 15 residues.

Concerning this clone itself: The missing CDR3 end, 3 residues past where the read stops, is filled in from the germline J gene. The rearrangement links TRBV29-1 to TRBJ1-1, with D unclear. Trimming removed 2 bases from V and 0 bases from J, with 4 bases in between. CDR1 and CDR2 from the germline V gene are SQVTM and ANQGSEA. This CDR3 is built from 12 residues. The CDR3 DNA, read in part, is TGCAGCGTTGAACGGTTGAACACTGAA. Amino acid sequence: CSVERLNTE. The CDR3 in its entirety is CSVERLNTEAFF. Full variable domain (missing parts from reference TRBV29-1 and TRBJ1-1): SAVISQKPSRDICQRGTSLTIQCQVDSQVTMMFWYRQQPGQSLTLIATANQGSEATYESGFVIDKFPISRPNLTFSTLTVSNMSPEDSSIYLCSVERLNTEAFFGQGTRLTVV.

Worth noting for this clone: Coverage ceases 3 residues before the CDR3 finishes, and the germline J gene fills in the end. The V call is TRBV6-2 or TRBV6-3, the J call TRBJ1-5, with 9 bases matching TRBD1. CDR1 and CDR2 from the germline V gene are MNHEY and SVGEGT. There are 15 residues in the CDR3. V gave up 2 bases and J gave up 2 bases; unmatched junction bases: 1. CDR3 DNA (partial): TGTGCCAGCAGTTACCGGGACAGGGGCAATCAGCCC. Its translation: CASSYRDRGNQP. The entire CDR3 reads CASSYRDRGNQPQHF.

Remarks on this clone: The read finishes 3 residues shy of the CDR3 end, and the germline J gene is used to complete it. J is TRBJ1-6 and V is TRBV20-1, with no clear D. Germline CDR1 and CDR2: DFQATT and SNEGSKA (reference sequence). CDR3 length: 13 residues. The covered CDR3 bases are TGCAGTGCTCTAGAAGACTTCGGTTTGCCC. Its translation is CSALEDFGLP. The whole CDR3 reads CSALEDFGLPLHF.

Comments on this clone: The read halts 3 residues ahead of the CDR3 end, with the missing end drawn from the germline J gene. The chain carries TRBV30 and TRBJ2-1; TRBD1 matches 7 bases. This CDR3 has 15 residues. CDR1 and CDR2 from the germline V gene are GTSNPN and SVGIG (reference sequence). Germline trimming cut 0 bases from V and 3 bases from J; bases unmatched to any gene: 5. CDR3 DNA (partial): TGTGCCTGGAGTGTGGGACAGACGCGCTACAATGAG. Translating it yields CAWSVGQTRYNE. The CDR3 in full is CAWSVGQTRYNEQFF.

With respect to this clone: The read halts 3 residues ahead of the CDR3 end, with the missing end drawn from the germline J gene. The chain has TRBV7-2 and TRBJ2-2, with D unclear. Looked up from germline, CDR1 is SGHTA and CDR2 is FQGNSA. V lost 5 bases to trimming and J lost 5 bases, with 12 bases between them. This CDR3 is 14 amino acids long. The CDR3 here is CASSRASVTGELFF. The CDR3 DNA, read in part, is TGTGCCAGCAGCCGTGCGAGCGTGACCGGGGAG.

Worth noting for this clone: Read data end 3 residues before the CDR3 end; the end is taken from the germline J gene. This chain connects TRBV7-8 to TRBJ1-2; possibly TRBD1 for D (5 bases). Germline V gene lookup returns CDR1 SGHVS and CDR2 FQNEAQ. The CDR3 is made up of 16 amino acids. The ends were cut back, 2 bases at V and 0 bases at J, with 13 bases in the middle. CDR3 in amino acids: CASSLSWQGTNYGYTF. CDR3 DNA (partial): TGTGCCAGCAGCTTATCATGGCAGGGAACTAACTATGGC.

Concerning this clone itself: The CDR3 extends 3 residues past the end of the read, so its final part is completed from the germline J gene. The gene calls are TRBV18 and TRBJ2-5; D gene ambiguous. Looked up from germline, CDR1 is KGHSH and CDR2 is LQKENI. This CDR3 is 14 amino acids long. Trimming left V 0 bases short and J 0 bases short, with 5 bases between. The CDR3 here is CASSPPRYQETQYF. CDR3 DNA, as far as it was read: TGTGCCAGCTCACCACCCAGGTACCAAGAGACC.

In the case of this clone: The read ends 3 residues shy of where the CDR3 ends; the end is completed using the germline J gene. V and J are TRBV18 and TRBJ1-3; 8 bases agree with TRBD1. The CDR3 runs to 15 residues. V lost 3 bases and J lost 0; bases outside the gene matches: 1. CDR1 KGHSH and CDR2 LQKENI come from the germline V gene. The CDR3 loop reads CASSPTGVSGNTIYF. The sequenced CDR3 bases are TGTGCCAGCTCACCGACAGGGGTCTCTGGAAACACC. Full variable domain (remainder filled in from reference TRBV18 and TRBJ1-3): NAGVMQNPRHLVRRRGQEARLRCSPMKGHSHVYWYRQLPEEGLKFMVYLQKENIIDESGMPKERFSAEFPKEGPSILRIQQVVRGDSAAYFCASSPTGVSGNTIYFGEGSWLTVV.

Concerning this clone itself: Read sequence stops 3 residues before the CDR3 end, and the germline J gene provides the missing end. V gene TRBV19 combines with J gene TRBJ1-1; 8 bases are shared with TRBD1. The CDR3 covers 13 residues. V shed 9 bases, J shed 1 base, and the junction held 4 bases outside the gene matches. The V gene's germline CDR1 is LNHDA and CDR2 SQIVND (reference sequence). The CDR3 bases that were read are TGTGCCAGGGAAGACAGGGGGAACACTGAA. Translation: CAREDRGNTE. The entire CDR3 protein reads CAREDRGNTEAFF.

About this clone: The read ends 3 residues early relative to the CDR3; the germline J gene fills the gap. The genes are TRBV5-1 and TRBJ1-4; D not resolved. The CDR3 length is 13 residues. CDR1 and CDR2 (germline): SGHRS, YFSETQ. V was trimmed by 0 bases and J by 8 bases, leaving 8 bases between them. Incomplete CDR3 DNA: TGCGCCAGCAGCTTGGATCAGAGGGAAAAA. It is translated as CASSLDQREK. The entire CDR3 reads CASSLDQREKLFF.

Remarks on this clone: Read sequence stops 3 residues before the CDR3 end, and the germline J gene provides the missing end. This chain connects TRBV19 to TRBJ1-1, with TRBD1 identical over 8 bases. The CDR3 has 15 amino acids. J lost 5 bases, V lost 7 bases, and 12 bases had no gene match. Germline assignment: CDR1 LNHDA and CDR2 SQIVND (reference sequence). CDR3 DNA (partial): TGTGCCAGTACCCGCCCCACAGGGGGACGGACTGAA. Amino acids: CASTRPTGGRTE. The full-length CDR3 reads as CASTRPTGGRTEAFF.

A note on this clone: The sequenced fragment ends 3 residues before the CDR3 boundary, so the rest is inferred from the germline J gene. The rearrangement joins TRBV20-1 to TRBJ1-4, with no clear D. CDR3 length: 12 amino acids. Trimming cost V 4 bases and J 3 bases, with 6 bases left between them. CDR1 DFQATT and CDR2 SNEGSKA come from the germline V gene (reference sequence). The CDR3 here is CSATGSNEKLFF. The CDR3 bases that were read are TGCAGTGCTACCGGGTCTAATGAAAAA.

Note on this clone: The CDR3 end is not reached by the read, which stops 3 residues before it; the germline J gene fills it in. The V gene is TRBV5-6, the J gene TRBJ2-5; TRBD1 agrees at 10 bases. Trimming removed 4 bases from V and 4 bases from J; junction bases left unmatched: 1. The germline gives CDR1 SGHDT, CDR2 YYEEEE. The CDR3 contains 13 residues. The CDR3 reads CASSGDRGETQYF. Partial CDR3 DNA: TGTGCCAGCAGCGGGGACAGGGGAGAGACC.

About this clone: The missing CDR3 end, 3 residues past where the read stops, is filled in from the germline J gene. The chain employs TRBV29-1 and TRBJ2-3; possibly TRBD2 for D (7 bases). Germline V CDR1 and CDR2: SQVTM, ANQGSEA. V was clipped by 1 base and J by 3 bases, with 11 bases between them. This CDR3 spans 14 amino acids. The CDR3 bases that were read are TGCAGCGTTGAAGGGGGGGGGCGAACAGATACG. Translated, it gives CSVEGGGRTDT. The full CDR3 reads CSVEGGGRTDTQYF.

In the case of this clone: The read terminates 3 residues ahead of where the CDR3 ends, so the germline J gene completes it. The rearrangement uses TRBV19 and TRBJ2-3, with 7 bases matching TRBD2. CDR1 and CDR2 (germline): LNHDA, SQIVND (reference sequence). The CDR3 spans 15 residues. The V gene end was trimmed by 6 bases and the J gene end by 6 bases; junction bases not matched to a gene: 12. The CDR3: CASRRLAARFDTQYF. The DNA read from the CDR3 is TGTGCCAGTAGACGACTAGCTGCCCGGTTTGATACG. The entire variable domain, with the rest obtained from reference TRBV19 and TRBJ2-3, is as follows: DGGITQSPKYLFRKEGQNVTLSCEQNLNHDAMYWYRQDPGQGLRLIYYSQIVNDFQKGDIAEGYSVSREKKESFPLTVTSAQKNPTAFYLCASRRLAARFDTQYFGPGTRLTVL.

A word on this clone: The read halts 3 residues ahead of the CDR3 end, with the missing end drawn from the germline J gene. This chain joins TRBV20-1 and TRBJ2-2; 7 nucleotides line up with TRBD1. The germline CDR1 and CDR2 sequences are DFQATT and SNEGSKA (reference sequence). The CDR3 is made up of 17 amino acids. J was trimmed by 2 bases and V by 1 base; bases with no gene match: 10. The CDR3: CSARGGQPHPNTGELFF. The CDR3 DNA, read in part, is TGCAGTGCTAGAGGGGGACAGCCTCATCCCAACACCGGGGAG.

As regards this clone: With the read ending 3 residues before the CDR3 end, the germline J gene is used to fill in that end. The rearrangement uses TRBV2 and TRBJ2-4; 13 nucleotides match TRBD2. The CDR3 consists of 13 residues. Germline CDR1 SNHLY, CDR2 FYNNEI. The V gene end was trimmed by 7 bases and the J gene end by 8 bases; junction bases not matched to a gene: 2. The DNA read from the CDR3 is TGTGCCAGCAACGGACTAGCGGGGGACATT. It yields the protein CASNGLAGDI. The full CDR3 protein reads CASNGLAGDIQYF.

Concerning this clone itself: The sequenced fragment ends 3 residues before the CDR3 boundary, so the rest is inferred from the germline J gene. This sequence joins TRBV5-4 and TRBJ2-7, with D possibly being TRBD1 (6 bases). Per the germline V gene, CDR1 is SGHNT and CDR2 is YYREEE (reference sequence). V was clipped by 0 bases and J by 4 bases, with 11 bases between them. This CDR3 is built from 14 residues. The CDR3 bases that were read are TGTGCCAGCAGCTTGGGCGCAGGGGCTTACGAG. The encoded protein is CASSLGAGAYE. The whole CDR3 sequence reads CASSLGAGAYEQYF. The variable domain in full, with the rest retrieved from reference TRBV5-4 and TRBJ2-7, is ETGVTQSPTHLIKTRGQQVTLRCSSQSGHNTVSWYQQALGQGPQFIFQYYREEENGRGNFPPRFSGLQFPNYSSELNVNALELDDSALYLCASSLGAGAYEQYFGPGTRLTVT.

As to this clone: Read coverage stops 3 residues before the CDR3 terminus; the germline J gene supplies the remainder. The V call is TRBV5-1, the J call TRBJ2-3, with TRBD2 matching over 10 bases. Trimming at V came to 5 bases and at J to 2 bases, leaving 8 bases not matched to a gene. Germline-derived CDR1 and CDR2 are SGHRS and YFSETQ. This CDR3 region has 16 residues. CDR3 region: CASSRLAGDYTDTQYF. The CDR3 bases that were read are TGCGCCAGCAGTCGCCTAGCGGGGGACTACACAGATACG. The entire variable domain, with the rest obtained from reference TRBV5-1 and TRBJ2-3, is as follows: KAGVTQTPRYLIKTRGQQVTLSCSPISGHRSVSWYQQTPGQGLQFLFEYFSETQRNKGNFPGRFSGRQFSNSRSEMNVSTLELGDSALYLCASSRLAGDYTDTQYFGPGTRLTVL.

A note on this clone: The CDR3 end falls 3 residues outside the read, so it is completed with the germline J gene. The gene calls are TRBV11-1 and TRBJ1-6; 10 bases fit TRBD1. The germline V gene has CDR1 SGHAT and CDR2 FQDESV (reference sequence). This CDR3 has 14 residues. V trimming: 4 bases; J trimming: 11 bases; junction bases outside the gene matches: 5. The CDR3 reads CASSSTGGTTPLHF. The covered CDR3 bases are TGTGCCAGCAGCTCGACAGGGGGCACAACACCC.

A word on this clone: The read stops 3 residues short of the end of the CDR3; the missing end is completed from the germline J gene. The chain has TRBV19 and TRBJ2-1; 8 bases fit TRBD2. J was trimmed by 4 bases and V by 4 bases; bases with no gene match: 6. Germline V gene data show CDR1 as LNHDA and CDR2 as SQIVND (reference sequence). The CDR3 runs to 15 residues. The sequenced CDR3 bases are TGTGCCAGTAGTACTGTAGCGGGACGGTACAATGAG. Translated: CASSTVAGRYNE. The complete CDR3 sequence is CASSTVAGRYNEQFF. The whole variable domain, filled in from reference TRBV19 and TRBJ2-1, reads DGGITQSPKYLFRKEGQNVTLSCEQNLNHDAMYWYRQDPGQGLRLIYYSQIVNDFQKGDIAEGYSVSREKKESFPLTVTSAQKNPTAFYLCASSTVAGRYNEQFFGPGTRLTVL.

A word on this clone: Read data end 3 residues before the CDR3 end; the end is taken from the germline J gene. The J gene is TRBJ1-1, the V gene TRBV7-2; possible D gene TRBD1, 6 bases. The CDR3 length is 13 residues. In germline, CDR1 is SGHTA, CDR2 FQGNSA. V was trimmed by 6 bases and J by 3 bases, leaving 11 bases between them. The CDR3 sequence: CASRRGWDTEAFF. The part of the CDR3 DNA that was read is TGTGCCAGCAGAAGGGGGTGGGACACTGAA.